This TCR beta chain is drawn from a study of early T cells in non-severe SARS-CoV-2 infection. The germline V and J ends were trimmed by 4 bases and 0 bases, with 13 bases remaining between them. This CDR3 contains 15 residues. Germline V gene lookup returns CDR1 SNHLY and CDR2 FYNNEI. TCRdb re-called the 5' RACE reads with MiXCR, one entry per CDR3 protein. The table records approximately 71,000 distinct CDR3 sequences, around 10% of them present only once. The rearrangement uses TRBV2 and TRBJ2-7; a possible D gene is TRBD2 (6 bases). This TCR was sampled from an adult who was a healthcare worker with PCR-confirmed SARS-CoV-2 infection or an uninfected control (not recorded which). Source material: whole blood. The CDR3 region has the DNA TGTGCCAGCAGTGTTGACGGGGGATTCTCCTACGAGCAGTACTTC. Residues: CASSVDGGFSYEQYF.